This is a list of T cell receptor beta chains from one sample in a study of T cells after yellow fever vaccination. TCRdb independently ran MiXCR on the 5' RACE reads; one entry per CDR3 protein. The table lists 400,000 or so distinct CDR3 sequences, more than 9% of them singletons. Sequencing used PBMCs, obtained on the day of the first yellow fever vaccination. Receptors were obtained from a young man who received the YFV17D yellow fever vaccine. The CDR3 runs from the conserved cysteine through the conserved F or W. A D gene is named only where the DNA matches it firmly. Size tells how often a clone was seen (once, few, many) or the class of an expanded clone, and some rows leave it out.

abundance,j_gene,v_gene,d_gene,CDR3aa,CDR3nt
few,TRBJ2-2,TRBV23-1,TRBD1,CASSQDRSTGELFF,TGCGCCAGCAGTCAGGACAGGTCCACCGGGGAGCTGTTTTTT
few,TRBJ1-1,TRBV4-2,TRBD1,CASTWTGRGEAFF,TGTGCCAGCACGTGGACAGGACGCGGCGAAGCTTTCTTT
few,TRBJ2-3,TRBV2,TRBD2,CASSPGLAGNTDTQYF,TGTGCCAGCAGCCCGGGACTAGCGGGGAACACAGATACGCAGTATTTT
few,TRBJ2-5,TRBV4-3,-,CASSQALDGAQETQYF,TGCGCCAGCAGCCAAGCCCTGGACGGAGCACAAGAGACCCAGTACTTC
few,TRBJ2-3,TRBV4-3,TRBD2,CASSPLAGAGGDTQYF,TGCGCCAGCAGCCCACTAGCGGGGGCCGGGGGAGATACGCAGTATTTT
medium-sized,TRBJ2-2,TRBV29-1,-,CSVEDWGSEDSTGELFF,TGCAGCGTTGAAGATTGGGGTTCTGAGGATTCCACCGGGGAGCTGTTTTTT
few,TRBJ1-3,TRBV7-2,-,CASSLGLGKVSGNTIYF,TGTGCCAGCAGCTTAGGCCTTGGGAAGGTTTCTGGAAACACCATATATTTT
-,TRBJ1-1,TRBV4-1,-,CASSQDTGRGTEAFF,TGCGCCAGCAGCCAAGATACAGGGCGAGGGACTGAAGCTTTCTTT
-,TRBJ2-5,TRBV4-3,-,CASSQGVGYQETQYF,TGCGCCAGCAGCCAAGGGGTGGGGTACCAAGAGACCCAGTACTTC
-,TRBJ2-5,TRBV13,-,CASSLRGPGTQYF,TGTGCCAGCAGCTTACGCGGCCCCGGAACCCAGTACTTC
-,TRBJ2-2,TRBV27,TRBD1,CASSFGDRGLTGELFF,TGTGCCAGCAGTTTTGGAGACAGGGGGTTGACCGGGGAGCTGTTTTTT
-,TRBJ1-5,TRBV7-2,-,CASSFTAGSNQPQHF,TGTGCCAGCAGCTTTACTGCGGGGAGCAATCAGCCCCAGCATTTT
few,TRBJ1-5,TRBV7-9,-,CASSSSHSNQPQHF,TGTGCCAGCAGCTCTAGCCATAGCAATCAGCCCCAGCATTTT
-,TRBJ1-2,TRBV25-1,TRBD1,CAATGDYGYTF,TGTGCTGCGACAGGGGACTATGGCTACACCTTC
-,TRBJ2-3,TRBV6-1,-,CASRMRGGRDTQYF,TGTGCCAGCAGGATGAGGGGGGGAAGAGATACGCAGTATTTT
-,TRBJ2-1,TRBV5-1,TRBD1,CASSWDRENEQFF,TGCGCCAGCAGCTGGGACAGGGAAAATGAGCAGTTCTTC
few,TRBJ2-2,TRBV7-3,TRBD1,CASSLSGTGLSGELFF,TGTGCCAGCAGCTTAAGCGGGACAGGTTTATCCGGGGAGCTGTTTTTT
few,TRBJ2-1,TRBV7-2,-,CASTPRAAASYNEQFF,TGTGCCAGCACCCCCCGAGCAGCGGCTAGTTACAATGAGCAGTTCTTC
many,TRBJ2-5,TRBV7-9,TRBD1,CASSRWDRARSTQYF,TGTGCCAGCAGCCGCTGGGACAGGGCGCGTAGTACCCAGTACTTC
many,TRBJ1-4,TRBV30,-,CAWSMEGEREKLFF,TGTGCCTGGAGTATGGAGGGGGAGAGGGAAAAACTGTTTTTT
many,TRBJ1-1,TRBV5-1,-,CASSLEYAWTEAFF,TGCGCCAGCAGCTTGGAGTACGCGTGGACTGAAGCTTTCTTT
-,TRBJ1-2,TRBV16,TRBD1,CASGGTAANYGYTF,TGTGCCAGCGGAGGGACAGCCGCTAACTATGGCTACACCTTC
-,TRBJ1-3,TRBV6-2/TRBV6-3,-,CASILDQAGGNTIYF,TGTGCCAGCATCCTGGACCAAGCGGGCGGAAACACCATATATTTT
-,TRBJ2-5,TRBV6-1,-,CASSRKQGQETQYF,TGTGCCAGCAGTAGGAAACAGGGACAAGAGACCCAGTACTTC
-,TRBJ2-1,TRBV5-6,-,CASSLLLAVNWNEQFF,TGTGCCAGCAGCTTACTATTGGCCGTAAATTGGAATGAGCAGTTCTTC
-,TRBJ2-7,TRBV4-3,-,CASSQEGYSYEQYF,TGCGCCAGCAGCCAAGAGGGGTACTCCTACGAGCAGTACTTC
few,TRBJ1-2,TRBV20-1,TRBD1,CSARSGTGNYGYTF,TGCAGTGCTAGGTCTGGGACAGGGAACTATGGCTACACCTTC
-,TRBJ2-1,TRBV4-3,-,CASSQVLAAYNEQFF,TGCGCCAGCAGCCAAGTCCTAGCTGCATACAATGAGCAGTTCTTC
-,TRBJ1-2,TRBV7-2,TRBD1,CASSFLTGGYGNYGYTF,TGTGCCAGCAGCTTTCTGACAGGGGGCTACGGCAACTATGGCTACACCTTC
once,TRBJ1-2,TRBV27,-,CASSYLGAGYGYTF,TGTGCCAGCAGTTATCTGGGGGCGGGCTATGGCTACACCTTC
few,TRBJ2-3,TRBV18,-,CASSPLAGPSTDTQYF,TGTGCCAGCTCACCCCTCGCGGGGCCGAGCACAGATACGCAGTATTTT
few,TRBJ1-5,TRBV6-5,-,CASSYPPGAYGQPQHF,TGTGCCAGCAGTTACCCGCCGGGGGCATATGGTCAGCCCCAGCATTTT
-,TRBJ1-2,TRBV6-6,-,CASSLGADYGYTF,TGTGCCAGCAGTTTAGGTGCTGACTATGGCTACACCTTC
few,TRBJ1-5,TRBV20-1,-,CSASRGGSGPQHF,TGCAGTGCTAGTAGGGGCGGATCGGGGCCCCAGCATTTT
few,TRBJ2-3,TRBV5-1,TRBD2,CASSWQRHRLAGGRGDTQYF,TGCGCCAGCAGCTGGCAAAGGCATCGACTAGCGGGGGGACGGGGCGATACGCAGTATTTT
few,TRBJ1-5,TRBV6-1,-,CASSNGAWGQPQHF,TGTGCCAGCAGCAACGGGGCCTGGGGTCAGCCCCAGCATTTT
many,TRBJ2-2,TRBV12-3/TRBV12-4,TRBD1,CASSHPGQGYTGELFF,TGTGCCAGCAGTCACCCGGGACAGGGATACACCGGGGAGCTGTTTTTT
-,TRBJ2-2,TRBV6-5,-,CASSYSAWTANTGELFF,TGTGCCAGCAGTTACTCCGCGTGGACAGCCAACACCGGGGAGCTGTTTTTT
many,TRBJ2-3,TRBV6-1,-,CASRQGPTDTQYF,TGTGCCAGCAGACAGGGACCCACAGATACGCAGTATTTT
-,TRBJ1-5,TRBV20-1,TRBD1,CSAGRTGPNQPQHF,TGCAGTGCTGGGAGGACAGGGCCCAATCAGCCCCAGCATTTT
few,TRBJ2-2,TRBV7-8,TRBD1,CASRLRTGRGLRLDTGELFF,TGTGCCAGCAGATTAAGAACAGGCAGGGGGCTGCGTTTAGACACCGGGGAGCTGTTTTTT
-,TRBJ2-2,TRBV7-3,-,CASSSTGNTGELFF,TGTGCCAGCAGCTCAACAGGGAACACCGGGGAGCTGTTTTTT
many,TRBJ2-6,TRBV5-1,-,CASSLDQSSGANVLTF,TGCGCCAGCAGCTTGGACCAAAGCTCTGGGGCCAACGTCCTGACTTTC
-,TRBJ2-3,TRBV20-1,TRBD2,CSARVLAGVTDTQYF,TGCAGTGCTAGAGTTCTAGCGGGGGTCACAGATACGCAGTATTTT
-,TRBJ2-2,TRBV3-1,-,CASSNWRAPGELFF,TGTGCCAGCAGTAACTGGAGGGCCCCCGGGGAGCTGTTTTTT
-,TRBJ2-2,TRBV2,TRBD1,CASSTGTANTGELFF,TGTGCCAGCAGTACCGGGACAGCGAACACCGGGGAGCTGTTTTTT
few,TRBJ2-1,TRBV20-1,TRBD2,CSARTQGLAGGREQFF,TGCAGTGCTAGAACTCAGGGGTTAGCGGGGGGGCGTGAGCAGTTCTTC
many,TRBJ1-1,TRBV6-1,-,CASRSGGEGNTEAFF,TGTGCCAGCAGATCCGGGGGTGAGGGCAACACTGAAGCTTTCTTT
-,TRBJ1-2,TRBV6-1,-,CASGLARGSSGYTF,TGTGCCAGCGGACTTGCCAGGGGTTCGAGCGGCTACACCTTC
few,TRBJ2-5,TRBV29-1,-,CSLVPGAKETQYF,TGCAGCCTGGTGCCGGGGGCCAAAGAGACCCAGTACTTC
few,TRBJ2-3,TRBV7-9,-,CASSLSGGPHDTQYF,TGTGCCAGCAGCTTATCCGGGGGGCCTCACGATACGCAGTATTTT
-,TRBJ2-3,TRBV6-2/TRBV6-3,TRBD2,CASSFDLKRLAPSTDTQYF,TGTGCCAGCAGTTTCGACCTCAAACGACTAGCGCCTAGCACAGATACGCAGTATTTT
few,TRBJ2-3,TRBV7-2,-,CASSRRTASTDTQYF,TGTGCCAGCAGCCGGAGGACAGCTAGCACAGATACGCAGTATTTT
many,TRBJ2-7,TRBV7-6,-,CASSQNRRPYEQYF,TGTGCCAGCAGCCAAAACAGGCGACCCTACGAGCAGTACTTC
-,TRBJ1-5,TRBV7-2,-,CASSLYENQPQHF,TGTGCCAGCAGCCTGTACGAAAATCAGCCCCAGCATTTT
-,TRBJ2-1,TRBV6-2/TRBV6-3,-,CASSYEDYRMNNEQFF,TGTGCCAGCAGTTACGAGGACTACCGAATGAACAATGAGCAGTTCTTC
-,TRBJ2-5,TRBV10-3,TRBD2,CAIRNTLAGPQETQYF,TGTGCCATCAGAAATACGCTAGCGGGGCCCCAAGAGACCCAGTACTTC
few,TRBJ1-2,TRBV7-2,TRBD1,CASSSWTGPEYGYTF,TGTGCCAGCAGCTCCTGGACAGGGCCGGAGTATGGCTACACCTTC
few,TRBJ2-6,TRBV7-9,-,CASSPLHTWPGANVLTF,TGTGCCAGCAGCCCATTACATACTTGGCCTGGGGCCAACGTCCTGACTTTC